This T cell receptor (beta chain) emerged from a study of metastatic and nonmetastatic thyroid tumors. This clone has ten or more counts. Other nucleotide sequences in the sample specify the same CDR3. TCRdb reanalyzed the PCR reads with MiXCR. Counted here are about 45,000 clones, less than 5% occurring once; the ten biggest clones make up about a tenth. Germline CDR1 and CDR2: LNHDA and SQIVND (reference sequence). CDR3 length: 14 residues. Trimming left V 3 bases short and J 6 bases short, with 14 bases between. Thyroid surgery had not been preceded by any treatment in any patient. The material sequenced was blood. The chain couples TRBV19 to TRBJ1-2, with unresolved D. The receptor comes from a female donor with papillary thyroid cancer or a benign thyroid nodule (not recorded which). Some clones in this sample may be carry-over from other donors' samples. CDR3 nucleotides: TGTGCCAGTAGTATTGTTCCCAAACCCCATGGCTACACCTTC. Protein product: CASSIVPKPHGYTF.